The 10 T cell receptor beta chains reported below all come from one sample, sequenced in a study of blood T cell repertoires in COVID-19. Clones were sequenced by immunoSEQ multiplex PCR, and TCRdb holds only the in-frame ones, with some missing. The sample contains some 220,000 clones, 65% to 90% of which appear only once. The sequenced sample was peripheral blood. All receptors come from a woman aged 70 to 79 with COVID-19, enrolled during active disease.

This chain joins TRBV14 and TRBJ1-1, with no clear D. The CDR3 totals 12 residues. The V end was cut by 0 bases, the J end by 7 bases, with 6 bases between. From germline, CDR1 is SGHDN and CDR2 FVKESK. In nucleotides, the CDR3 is TGTGCCAGCAGCCAAGATGAGCATGAAGCTTTCTTT. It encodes CASSQDEHEAFF.

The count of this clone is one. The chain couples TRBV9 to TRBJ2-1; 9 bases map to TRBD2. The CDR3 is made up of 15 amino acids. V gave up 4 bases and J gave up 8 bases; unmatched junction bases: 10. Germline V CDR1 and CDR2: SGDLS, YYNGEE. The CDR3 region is CASSSWQRGAHEQFF. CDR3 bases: TGTGCCAGCAGCTCATGGCAGCGGGGGGCCCATGAGCAGTTCTTC.

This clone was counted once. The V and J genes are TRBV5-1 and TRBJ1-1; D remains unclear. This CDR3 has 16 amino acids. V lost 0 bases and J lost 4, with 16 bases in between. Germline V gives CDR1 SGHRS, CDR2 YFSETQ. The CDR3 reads CASSLASVGEFTEAFF. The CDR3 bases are TGCGCCAGCAGCTTGGCGTCGGTTGGGGAGTTCACTGAAGCTTTCTTT.

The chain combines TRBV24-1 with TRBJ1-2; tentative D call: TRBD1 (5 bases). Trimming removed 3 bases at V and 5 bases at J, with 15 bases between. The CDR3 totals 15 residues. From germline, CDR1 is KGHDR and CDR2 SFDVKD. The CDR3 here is CATSDGAGPSYGYTF. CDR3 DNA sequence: TGTGCCACCAGTGATGGGGCGGGACCTTCTTATGGCTACACCTTC.

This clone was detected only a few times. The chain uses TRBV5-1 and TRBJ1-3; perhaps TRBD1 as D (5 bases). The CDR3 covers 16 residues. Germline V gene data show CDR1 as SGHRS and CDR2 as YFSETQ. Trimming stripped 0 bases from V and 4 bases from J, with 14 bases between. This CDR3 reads CASSLDPGTTGNTIYF. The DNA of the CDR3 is TGCGCCAGCAGCTTGGATCCCGGGACTACCGGAAACACCATATATTTT. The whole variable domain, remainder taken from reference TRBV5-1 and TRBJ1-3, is KAGVTQTPRYLIKTRGQQVTLSCSPISGHRSVSWYQQTPGQGLQFLFEYFSETQRNKGNFPGRFSGRQFSNSRSEMNVSTLELGDSALYLCASSLDPGTTGNTIYFGEGSWLTVV.

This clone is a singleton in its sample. CDR3 protein: CASSPRRGQLFF. In DNA form, the CDR3 reads TGTGCCAGCAGCCCCCGACGGGGTCAACTGTTTTTT. The V call is TRBV13, the J call TRBJ1-4; D not certain. V was shortened by 5 bases and J by 12 bases, with 13 bases between the two germline ends. Germline assignment: CDR1 PRHDT and CDR2 FYEKMQ (reference sequence). The CDR3 is made up of 12 amino acids.

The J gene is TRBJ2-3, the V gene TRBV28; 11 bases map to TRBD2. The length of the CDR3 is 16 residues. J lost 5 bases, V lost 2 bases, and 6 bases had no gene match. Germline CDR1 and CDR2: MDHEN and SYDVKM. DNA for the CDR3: TGTGCCAGCAGTTTAACTGCTAGCGGGGGGAGAGATACGCAGTATTTT. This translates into CASSLTASGGRDTQYF.

This CDR3 reads CASGLAGNYGYTF. The CDR3 DNA reads TGTGCCAGCGGTTTGGCAGGCAACTATGGCTACACCTTC. V is TRBV6-5 and J is TRBJ1-2; D uncertain. CDR1 and CDR2 from the germline V gene are MNHEY and SVGAGI. The CDR3 totals 13 residues. Between the trimmed V and J ends, which lost 8 bases and 2 bases, there was a span of 12 bases.

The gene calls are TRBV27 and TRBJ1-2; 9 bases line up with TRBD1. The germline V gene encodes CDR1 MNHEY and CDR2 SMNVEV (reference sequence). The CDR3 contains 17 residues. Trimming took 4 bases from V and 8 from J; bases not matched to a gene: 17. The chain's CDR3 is CASSSLRQPGQGLGYTF. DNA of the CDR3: TGTGCCAGCAGTTCCCTACGTCAACCGGGACAGGGTCTCGGCTACACCTTC.

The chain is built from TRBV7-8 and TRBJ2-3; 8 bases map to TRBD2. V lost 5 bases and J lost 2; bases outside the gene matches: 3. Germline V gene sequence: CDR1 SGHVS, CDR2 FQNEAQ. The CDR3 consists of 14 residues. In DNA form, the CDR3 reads TGTGCCAGCAGCCTTAGCGGGGTCACAGATACGCAGTATTTT. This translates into CASSLSGVTDTQYF.